Listed below are T cell receptor beta chains from one sample, sequenced in a study of blood T cell repertoires in COVID-19. The table came from immunoSEQ multiplex PCR; TCRdb's copy has only in-frame clones and leaves some out. The sample yields tens of thousands of clones, around 93% seen once. The sample comprised peripheral blood. The receptors originated from a human donor with active COVID-19. The donor label of this sample is uncertain. CDR3s leave out the opening cysteine and the closing phenylalanine or tryptophan. The listing skips clone size in some rows; elsewhere it reads once, few, many or a size class.

j_call clone_size v_call cdr3_aa
TRBJ1-3 NA TRBV5-6 ASSLGPRVRSGNTIY
TRBJ2-2 NA TRBV12-3/TRBV12-4 ASSLLGAGELF
TRBJ1-5 NA TRBV19 ASSADRDPDQPQH
TRBJ2-7 NA TRBV2 ASSVAGGIDEQY
TRBJ2-7 NA TRBV2 ASRRSVAAYEQY
TRBJ2-7 NA TRBV7-3 ASSPGTGGEQY
TRBJ2-7 NA TRBV12-3/TRBV12-4 ASSFSDPYEQY
TRBJ1-1 NA TRBV7-2 ASNPVTGDEAF
TRBJ2-5 NA TRBV20-1 SASDGTEETQY
TRBJ2-1 NA TRBV7-9 ASSLVWGGDYNEQF
TRBJ2-3 NA TRBV11-2 ASSLESGLGAQY
TRBJ1-1 NA TRBV6-2/TRBV6-3 ASSPTEQGAGAEAF
TRBJ2-3 NA TRBV11-3 ASSLGGGTDTQY
TRBJ1-1 NA TRBV4-2 ASSQGATEAF
TRBJ2-5 NA TRBV6-4 ASSAKEQETQY
TRBJ2-2 NA TRBV11-3 ASSSRGLDTGELF
TRBJ1-1 NA TRBV7-2 ASSLVTGEGTEAF
TRBJ1-3 once TRBV2 ASSGTPGNTIY
TRBJ1-2 once TRBV25-1 ASMDWDSRSANYGYT
TRBJ1-2 NA TRBV7-6 ASSFPGGYGYT
TRBJ1-6 few TRBV5-7 ASSSQGLYNSPLH
TRBJ2-5 NA TRBV7-7 ASSLAGGKWETQY
TRBJ1-2 once TRBV9 ASSFITDNYGYT
TRBJ1-5 once TRBV6-2/TRBV6-3 ASSYYWTGETTNQPQH
TRBJ2-5 NA TRBV7-2 ASSLGAAQETQY